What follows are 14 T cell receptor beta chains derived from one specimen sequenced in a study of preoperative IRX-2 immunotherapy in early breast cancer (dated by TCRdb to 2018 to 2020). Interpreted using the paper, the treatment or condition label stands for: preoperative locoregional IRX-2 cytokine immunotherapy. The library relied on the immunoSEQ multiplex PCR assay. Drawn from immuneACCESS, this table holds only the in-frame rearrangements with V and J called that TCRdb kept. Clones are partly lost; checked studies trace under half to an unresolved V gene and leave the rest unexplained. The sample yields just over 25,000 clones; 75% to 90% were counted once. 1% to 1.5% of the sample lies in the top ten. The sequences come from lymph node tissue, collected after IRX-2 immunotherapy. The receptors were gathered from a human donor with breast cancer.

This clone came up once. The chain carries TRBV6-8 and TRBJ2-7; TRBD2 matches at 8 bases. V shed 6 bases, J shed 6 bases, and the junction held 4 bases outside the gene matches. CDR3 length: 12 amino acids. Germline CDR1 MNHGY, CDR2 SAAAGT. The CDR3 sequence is CASSPGGGEQYF. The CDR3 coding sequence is TGTGCCAGCAGCCCCGGGGGGGGCGAGCAGTACTTC.

The CDR3 DNA reads TGCGCCAGCAGGCCTCTGCGGGGACAGGGAGCTTTCTTT. Translated: CASRPLRGQGAFF. V gene TRBV10-2 combines with J gene TRBJ1-1; TRBD1 agrees at 9 bases. J lost 10 bases, V lost 6 bases, and 9 bases had no gene match. The CDR3 totals 13 residues. Germline CDR1 reads WSHSY; CDR2 reads SAAADI.

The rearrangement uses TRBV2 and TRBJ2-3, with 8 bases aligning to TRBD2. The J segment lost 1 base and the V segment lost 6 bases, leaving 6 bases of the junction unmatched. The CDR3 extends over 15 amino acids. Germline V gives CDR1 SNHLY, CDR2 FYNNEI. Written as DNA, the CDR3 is TGTGCCAGCAGCGTAGGCGGGGGGCGCACAGATACGCAGTATTTT. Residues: CASSVGGGRTDTQYF.

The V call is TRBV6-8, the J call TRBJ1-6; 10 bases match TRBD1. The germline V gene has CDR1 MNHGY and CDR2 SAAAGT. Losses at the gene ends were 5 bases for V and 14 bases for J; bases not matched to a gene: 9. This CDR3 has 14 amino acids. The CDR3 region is CASSHRDRGLALHF. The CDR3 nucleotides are TGTGCCAGCAGTCACCGGGACAGGGGCTTAGCCCTCCACTTT.

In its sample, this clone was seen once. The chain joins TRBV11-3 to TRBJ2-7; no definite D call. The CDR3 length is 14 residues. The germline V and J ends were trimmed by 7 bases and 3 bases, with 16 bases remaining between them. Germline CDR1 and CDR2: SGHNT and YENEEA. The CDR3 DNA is TGTGCCAGCACCTCGACATTCATTGTCTACGAGCAGTACTTC. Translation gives CASTSTFIVYEQYF.

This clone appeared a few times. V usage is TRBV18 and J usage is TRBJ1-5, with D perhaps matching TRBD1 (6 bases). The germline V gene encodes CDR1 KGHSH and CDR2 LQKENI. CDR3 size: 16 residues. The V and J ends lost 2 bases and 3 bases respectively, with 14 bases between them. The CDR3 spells CASSPGSGEPNQPQHF. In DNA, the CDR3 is TGTGCCAGCTCACCAGGGTCAGGGGAACCCAATCAGCCCCAGCATTTT.

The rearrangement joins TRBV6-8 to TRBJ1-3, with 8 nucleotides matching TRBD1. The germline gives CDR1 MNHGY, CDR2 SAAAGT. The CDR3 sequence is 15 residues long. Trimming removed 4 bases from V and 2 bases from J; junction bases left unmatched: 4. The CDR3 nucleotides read TGTGCCAGCAGTTTGACAGGGGCGCCTGGAAACACCATATATTTT. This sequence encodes CASSLTGAPGNTIYF.

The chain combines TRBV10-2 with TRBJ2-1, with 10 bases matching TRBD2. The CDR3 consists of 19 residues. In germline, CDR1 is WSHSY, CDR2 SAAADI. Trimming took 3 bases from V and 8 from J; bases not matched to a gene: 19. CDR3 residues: CASSETSGGASFVPHEQFF. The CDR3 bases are TGCGCCAGCAGTGAAACAAGCGGGGGGGCCAGCTTTGTTCCCCATGAGCAGTTCTTC.

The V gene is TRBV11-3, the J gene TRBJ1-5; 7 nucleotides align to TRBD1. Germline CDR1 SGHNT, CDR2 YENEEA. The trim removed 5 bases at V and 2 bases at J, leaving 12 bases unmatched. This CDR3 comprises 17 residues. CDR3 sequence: CASSLRQGGSGNQPQHF. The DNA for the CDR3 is TGTGCCAGCAGCCTAAGACAGGGAGGCTCGGGCAATCAGCCCCAGCATTTT.

CDR3 amino acids: CSVVRASDTQYF. Written as DNA, the CDR3 is TGCAGCGTTGTACGGGCTTCGGATACGCAGTATTTT. This chain uses TRBV29-1 with TRBJ2-3; no definite D call. The CDR3 is 12 amino acids. Trimming took 4 bases from V and 6 from J, leaving 11 bases between them. Germline CDR1 is SQVTM and CDR2 is ANQGSEA.

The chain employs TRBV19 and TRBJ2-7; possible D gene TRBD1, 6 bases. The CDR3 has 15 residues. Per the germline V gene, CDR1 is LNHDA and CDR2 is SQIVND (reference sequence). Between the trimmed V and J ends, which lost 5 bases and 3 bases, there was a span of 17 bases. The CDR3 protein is CASSFRDTVFYEQYV. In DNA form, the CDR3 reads TGTGCCAGTAGTTTCCGGGACACCGTTTTCTACGAGCAGTACGTC.

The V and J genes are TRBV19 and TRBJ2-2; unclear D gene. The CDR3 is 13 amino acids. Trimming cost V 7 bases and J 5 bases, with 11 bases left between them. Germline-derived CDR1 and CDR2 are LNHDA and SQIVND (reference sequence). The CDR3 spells CASTLLGTGELFF. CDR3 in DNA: TGTGCCAGTACCCTTCTGGGGACCGGGGAGCTGTTTTTT. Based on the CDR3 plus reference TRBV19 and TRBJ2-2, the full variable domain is DGGITQSPKYLFRKEGQNVTLSCEQNLNHDAMYWYRQDPGQGLRLIYYSQIVNDFQKGDIAEGYSVSREKKESFPLTVTSAQKNPTAFYLCASTLLGTGELFFGEGSRLTVL.

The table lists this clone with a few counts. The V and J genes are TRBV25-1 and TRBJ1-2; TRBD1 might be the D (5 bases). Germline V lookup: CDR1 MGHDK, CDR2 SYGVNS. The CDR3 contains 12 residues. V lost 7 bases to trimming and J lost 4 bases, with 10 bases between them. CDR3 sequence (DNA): TGTGCCAGCAAAGCTCAGGGCTATGGCTACACCTTC. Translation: CASKAQGYGYTF.

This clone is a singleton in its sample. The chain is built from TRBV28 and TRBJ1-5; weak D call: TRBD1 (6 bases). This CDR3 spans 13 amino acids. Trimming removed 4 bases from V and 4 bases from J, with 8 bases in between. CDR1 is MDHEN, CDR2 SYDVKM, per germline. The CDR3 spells CASSYRENQPQHF. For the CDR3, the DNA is TGTGCCAGCAGTTACAGGGAAAATCAGCCCCAGCATTTT. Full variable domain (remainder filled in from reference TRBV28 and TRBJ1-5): DVKVTQSSRYLVKRTGEKVFLECVQDMDHENMFWYRQDPGLGLRLIYFSYDVKMKEKGDIPEGYSVSREKKERFSLILESASTNQTSMYLCASSYRENQPQHFGDGTRLSIL.